This T cell receptor (beta chain) came from a study of blood T cell repertoires in COVID-19. Background on the study: Samples came from the United States, Italy and Spain, spanning acute and convalescent COVID-19. From T cells, B-cell-depleted T cells, or PBMCs came the material, which was cDNA or gDNA.

Authors' processing steps: Estimates of nucleated cell counts were drawn from the amplification of reference gene primers. Profiling relied on immunoSEQ multiplex PCR, and the TCRdb table lists in-frame clones only, not all of them. The DNA gave D and trimming, while V, J and clone size come from that table. The sample lists more than 45,000 clones, around nine tenths seen once, with about 6.8% in the top ten. CDR3 length: 15 amino acids. Deletions cut 4 bases from V and 4 bases from J, with 14 bases between. Germline V gives CDR1 SNHLY, CDR2 FYNNEI. Patients of the Seattle cohort, enrolled during active infection, were followed longitudinally.

This TCR came from a woman in her sixties or seventies with COVID-19, enrolled during active disease. The material sequenced was peripheral blood. The rearrangement uses TRBV2 and TRBJ1-5, with D hard to call. The CDR3 spells CASSAGRYGNQPQHF. CDR3 in DNA: TGTGCCAGCAGTGCGGGAAGGTATGGGAATCAGCCCCAGCATTTT.